This T cell receptor beta chain was sequenced in a study of blood T cell repertoires in COVID-19. Across the study: Acute and convalescent COVID-19 specimens originated in the United States, Italy and Spain. In each case, the material was cDNA or gDNA derived from T cells, B-cell-depleted T cells, or PBMCs.

The length of the CDR3 is 13 residues. The V gene end was trimmed by 6 bases and the J gene end by 5 bases; junction bases not matched to a gene: 5. Germline CDR1 and CDR2: SGHVS and FNYEAQ. In the study's own analysis: Amplification of reference gene primers was used by the study to estimate nucleated cell counts. Produced via immunoSEQ multiplex PCR; TCRdb's table is partial and in-frame only. V and J calls plus clone size are reproduced from that table; the DNA served to infer D and trimming. The table has some 200,000 clones, about 91% seen once; the top ten hold around 1.5%. The V call is TRBV7-6, the J call TRBJ1-1, with 8 bases identical to TRBD1. Sequencing input: peripheral blood. The origin of this receptor is a man younger than 30 with active or convalescent COVID-19. In DNA, the CDR3 is TGTGCCAGCAGATCACAGGGGGGGACTGAAGCTTTCTTT. Residues: CASRSQGGTEAFF.